Presented here are 3 T cell receptor beta chains from one specimen sequenced in a study of T cell responses to AZD1222 COVID-19 vaccine. Profiled with immunoSEQ multiplex PCR; TCRdb holds only in-frame clones, not every one. Seen here are around 130,000 clones, about 88% observed once, and the top ten hold 3% to 3.5%. The specimen was peripheral blood, collected 28 days after the second AZD1222 dose. These receptors all stem from an adult who received the AZD1222 COVID-19 vaccine.

The chain carries TRBV28 and TRBJ2-2; 9 bases line up with TRBD1. Germline V lookup: CDR1 MDHEN, CDR2 SYDVKM. CDR3 length: 15 residues. With 4 bases clipped from V and 7 bases from J, the junction kept 7 bases outside the gene matches. CDR3 region: CASSSEGQGIGELFF. The CDR3 DNA sequence: TGTGCCAGCAGTTCCGAGGGACAGGGAATCGGGGAGCTGTTTTTT.

V and J are TRBV28 and TRBJ2-1; D is possibly TRBD1 (6 bases). Trimming removed 2 bases from V and 6 bases from J, with 8 bases in between. Per germline, CDR1 MDHEN and CDR2 SYDVKM. This CDR3 has 13 residues. The CDR3: CASSLEGGNEQFF. CDR3 nucleotides: TGTGCCAGCAGTTTAGAAGGGGGCAATGAGCAGTTCTTC.

A note on this clone: A read error may account for a junction end that differs from germline. The chain has TRBV5-1 and TRBJ2-7; TRBD2 matches 9 bases. This CDR3 has 15 residues. Germline-derived CDR1 and CDR2 are SGHRS and YFSETQ. Written as DNA, the CDR3 is TGCGCCAGCAGGTTGGATGGCGGGGGGGCGGAGGAGCAGTACTTC. Encoded protein: CASRLDGGGAEEQYF.